This TCR beta chain was found in a study of regulatory T cells in long-lasting Graves disease. The study's findings and limits: Having only a small sample size may have limited accuracy. Favored gene segments in persistent disease were TRBV28, TRBJ1-2 and TRBJ2-5.

This clonotype was seen a handful of times. Its cognate antigen is unknown. HTBI primers from iRepertoire and Arm-PCR of CDR3 regions yielded the TCR beta libraries. TCRdb reprocessed the multiplex PCR reads via MiXCR and lists one record per CDR3 protein. This table has approximately 690,000 distinct CDR3 sequences, about 30% appearing once. The sample's time point: persistent/refractory GD, antithyroid drugs over 5 years with positive TRAb. PBMCs were the source of the RNA used for TCR sequencing. This CDR3 has 14 amino acids. Germline lookup yields CDR1 DFQATT and CDR2 SNEGSKA (reference sequence). The V and J ends lost 1 base and 4 bases respectively, with 14 bases between them.

This chain uses TRBV20-1 with TRBJ2-7, with D possibly being TRBD1 (5 bases). The sequence was obtained from a female donor with Graves disease. This material consisted of peripheral blood mononuclear cells (PBMCs), taken when the disease was refractory, from a patient treated with antithyroid drugs. CDR3 in DNA: TGCAGTGCTAGAGTAACAGGCTCCGGGTACGAGCAGTACTTC. Residues: CSARVTGSGYEQYF.